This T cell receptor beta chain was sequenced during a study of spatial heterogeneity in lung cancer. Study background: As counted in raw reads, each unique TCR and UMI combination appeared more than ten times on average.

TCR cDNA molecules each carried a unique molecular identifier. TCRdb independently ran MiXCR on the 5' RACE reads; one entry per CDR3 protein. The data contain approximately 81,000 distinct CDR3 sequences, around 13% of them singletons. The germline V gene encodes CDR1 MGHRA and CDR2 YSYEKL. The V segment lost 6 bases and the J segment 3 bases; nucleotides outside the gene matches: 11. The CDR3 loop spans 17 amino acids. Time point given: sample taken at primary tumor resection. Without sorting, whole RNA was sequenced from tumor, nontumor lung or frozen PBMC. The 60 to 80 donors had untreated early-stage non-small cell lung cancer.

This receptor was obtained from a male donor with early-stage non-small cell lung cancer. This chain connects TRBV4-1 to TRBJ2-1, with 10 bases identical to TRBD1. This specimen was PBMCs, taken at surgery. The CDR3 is CASRLGQGIGGYNEQFF. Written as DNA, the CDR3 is TGCGCCAGCAGGTTGGGACAGGGGATCGGCGGCTACAATGAGCAGTTCTTC.